This T cell receptor beta chain came from a study of shared clonotypes between healthy human individuals. In the study overall: Participating donors consisted of a couple of women and a few men aged 18 to 49.

At a deep level, the assay was run. The authors distributed each subset's genomic DNA evenly over several immunoSEQ plates. It was roughly 330 ng DNA, about 30,000 T cell genomes, that went into each replicate PCR of unsorted PBMC. The repertoire was sequenced with immunoSEQ multiplex PCR; TCRdb's copy has only in-frame clones and lacks some. The data contain about 470,000 clones, roughly 80% of them seen just once; the ten biggest clones take up over 10%. Trimming took 3 bases from V and 1 from J, leaving 1 base between them. Germline V gives CDR1 SGHAT, CDR2 FQNNGV. This CDR3 region has 11 residues.

Input material: PBMCs. The receptor was derived from a woman in her thirties or forties in good health. Some clones in this sample may be carry-over from other donors' samples. The chain combines TRBV11-2 with TRBJ2-7; D call uncertain. CDR3: CASSFSYEQYF. The CDR3, as DNA: TGTGCCAGCAGCTTTTCCTACGAGCAGTACTTC. Drawing the rest from reference TRBV11-2 and TRBJ2-7, the complete variable domain is EAGVAQSPRYKIIEKRQSVAFWCNPISGHATLYWYQQILGQGPKLLIQFQNNGVVDDSQLPKDRFSAERLKGVDSTLKIQPAKLEDSAVYLCASSFSYEQYFGPGTRLTVT.